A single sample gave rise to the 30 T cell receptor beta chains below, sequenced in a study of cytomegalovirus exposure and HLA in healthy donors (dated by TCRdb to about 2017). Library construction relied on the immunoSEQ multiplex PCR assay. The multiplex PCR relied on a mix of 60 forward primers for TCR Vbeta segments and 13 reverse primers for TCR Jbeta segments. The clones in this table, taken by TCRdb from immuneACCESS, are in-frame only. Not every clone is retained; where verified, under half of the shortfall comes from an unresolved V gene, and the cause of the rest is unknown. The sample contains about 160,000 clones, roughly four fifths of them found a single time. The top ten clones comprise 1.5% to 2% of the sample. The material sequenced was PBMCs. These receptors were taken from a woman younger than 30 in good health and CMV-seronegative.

The CDR3 DNA reads TGTGCCTGGAACGACAGTCCCTACGAGCAGTACTTC. Encoded protein: CAWNDSPYEQYF. The rearrangement links TRBV30 to TRBJ2-7, with D possibly matching TRBD1 (5 bases). CDR3 length: 12 amino acids. Looked up from germline, CDR1 is GTSNPN and CDR2 is SVGIG (reference sequence). V was shortened by 4 bases and J by 2 bases, with 9 bases between the two germline ends.

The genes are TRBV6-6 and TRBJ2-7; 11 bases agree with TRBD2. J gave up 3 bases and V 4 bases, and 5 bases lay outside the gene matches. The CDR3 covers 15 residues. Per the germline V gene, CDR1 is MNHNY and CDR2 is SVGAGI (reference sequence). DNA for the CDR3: TGTGCCAGCAGTTTACTAGCGGGAGCCTTCTACGAGCAGTACTTC. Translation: CASSLLAGAFYEQYF.

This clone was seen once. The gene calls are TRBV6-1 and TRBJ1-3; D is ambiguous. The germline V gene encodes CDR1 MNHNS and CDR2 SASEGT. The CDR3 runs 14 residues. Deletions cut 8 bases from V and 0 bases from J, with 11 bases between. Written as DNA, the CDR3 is TGTGCCAGCCTCTTCTTTCCCTCTGGAAACACCATATATTTT. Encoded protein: CASLFFPSGNTIYF.

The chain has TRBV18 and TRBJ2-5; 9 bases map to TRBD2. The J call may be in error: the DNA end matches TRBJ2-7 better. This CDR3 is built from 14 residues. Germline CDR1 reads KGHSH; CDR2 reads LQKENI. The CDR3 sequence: CASSLAGGPYEQYF. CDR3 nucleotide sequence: TGTGCCAGCTCACTCGCGGGGGGGCCCTACGAGCAGTACTTC.

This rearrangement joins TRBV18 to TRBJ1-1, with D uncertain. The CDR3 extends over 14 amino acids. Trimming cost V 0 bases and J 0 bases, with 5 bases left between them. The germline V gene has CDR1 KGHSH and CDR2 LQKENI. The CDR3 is CASSPPRLNTEAFF. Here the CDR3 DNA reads TGTGCCAGCTCACCACCGAGGCTGAACACTGAAGCTTTCTTT.

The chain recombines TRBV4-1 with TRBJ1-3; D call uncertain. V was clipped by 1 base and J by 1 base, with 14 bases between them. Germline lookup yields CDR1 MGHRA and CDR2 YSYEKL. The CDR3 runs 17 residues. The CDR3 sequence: CASSQGAVPRSGNTIYF. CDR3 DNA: TGCGCCAGCAGCCAAGGAGCGGTCCCACGGTCTGGAAACACCATATATTTT.

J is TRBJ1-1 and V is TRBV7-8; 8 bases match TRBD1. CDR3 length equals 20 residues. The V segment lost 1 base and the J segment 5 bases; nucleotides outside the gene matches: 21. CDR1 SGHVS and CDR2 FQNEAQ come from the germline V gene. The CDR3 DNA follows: TGTGCCAGCAGCTTAGGGGTAAAAGGCAGGGGGCGAAAGGTGCGGACTGAAGCTTTCTTT. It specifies CASSLGVKGRGRKVRTEAFF.

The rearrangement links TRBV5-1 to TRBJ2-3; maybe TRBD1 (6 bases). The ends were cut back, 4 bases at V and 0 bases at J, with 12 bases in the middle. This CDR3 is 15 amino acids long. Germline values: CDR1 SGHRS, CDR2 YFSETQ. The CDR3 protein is CASSPGQTSTDTQYF. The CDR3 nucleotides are TGCGCCAGCAGCCCCGGACAGACTAGCACAGATACGCAGTATTTT.

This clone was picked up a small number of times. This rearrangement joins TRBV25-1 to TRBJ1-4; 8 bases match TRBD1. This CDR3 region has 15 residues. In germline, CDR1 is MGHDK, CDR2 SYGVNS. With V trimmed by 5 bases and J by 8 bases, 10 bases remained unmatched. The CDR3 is CASSQNGQGREKLFF. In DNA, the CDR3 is TGTGCCAGCAGTCAAAACGGACAGGGAAGAGAAAAACTGTTTTTT.

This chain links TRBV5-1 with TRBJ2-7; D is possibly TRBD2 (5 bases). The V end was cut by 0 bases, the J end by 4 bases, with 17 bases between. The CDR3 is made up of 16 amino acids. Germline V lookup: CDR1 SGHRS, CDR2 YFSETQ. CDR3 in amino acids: CASSLAGTPATYEQYF. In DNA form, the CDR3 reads TGCGCCAGCAGCTTGGCGGGAACACCGGCTACTTACGAGCAGTACTTC.

In DNA, the CDR3 is TGTGCCAGCAGCCGAGCGGGAGTGGGCTACGAGCAGTACTTC. This codes for CASSRAGVGYEQYF. The chain is built from TRBV14 and TRBJ2-7; 8 bases match TRBD2. The ends lost 4 bases at V and 3 bases at J; junction bases unmatched: 5. The CDR3 totals 14 residues. Germline CDR1 reads SGHDN; CDR2 reads FVKESK.

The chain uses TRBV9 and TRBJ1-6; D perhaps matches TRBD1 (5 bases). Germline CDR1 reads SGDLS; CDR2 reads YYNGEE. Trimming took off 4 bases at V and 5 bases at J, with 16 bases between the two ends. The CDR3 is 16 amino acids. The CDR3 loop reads CASSPGRGEDNSPLHF. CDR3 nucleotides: TGTGCCAGCAGCCCCGGACGAGGGGAGGATAATTCACCCCTCCACTTT.

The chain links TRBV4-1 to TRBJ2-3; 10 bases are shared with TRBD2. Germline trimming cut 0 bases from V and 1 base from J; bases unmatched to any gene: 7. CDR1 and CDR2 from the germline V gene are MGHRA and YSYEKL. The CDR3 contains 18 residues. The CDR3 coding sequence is TGCGCCAGCAGCCAAGATCGGGGACTAGCGCTTCGCACAGATACGCAGTATTTT. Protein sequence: CASSQDRGLALRTDTQYF.

CDR3 coding DNA: TGTGCCAGCAGCCGAGAGGACAGGTCCACCTACGAGCAGTACTTC. Encoded protein: CASSREDRSTYEQYF. The chain uses TRBV4-2 and TRBJ2-7, with TRBD1 matching over 7 bases. This CDR3 is 15 amino acids long. CDR1 and CDR2 from the germline V gene are LGHNA and YNFKEQ. V was pared by 4 bases and J by 2 bases, with 8 bases of the junction left unmatched.

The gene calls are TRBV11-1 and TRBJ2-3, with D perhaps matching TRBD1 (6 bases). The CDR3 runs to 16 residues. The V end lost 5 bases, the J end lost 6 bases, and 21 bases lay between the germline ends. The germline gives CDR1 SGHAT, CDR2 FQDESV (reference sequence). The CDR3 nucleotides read TGTGCCAGCAGCGTACGACAGGCCACGCTTACGGATACGCAGTATTTT. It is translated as CASSVRQATLTDTQYF.

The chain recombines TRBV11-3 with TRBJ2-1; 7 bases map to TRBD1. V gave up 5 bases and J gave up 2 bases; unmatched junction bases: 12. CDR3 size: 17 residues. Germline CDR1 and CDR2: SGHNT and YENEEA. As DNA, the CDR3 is TGTGCCAGCAGCCTCACCAAGGGGGCGGATCCCTACAATGAGCAGTTCTTC. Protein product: CASSLTKGADPYNEQFF.

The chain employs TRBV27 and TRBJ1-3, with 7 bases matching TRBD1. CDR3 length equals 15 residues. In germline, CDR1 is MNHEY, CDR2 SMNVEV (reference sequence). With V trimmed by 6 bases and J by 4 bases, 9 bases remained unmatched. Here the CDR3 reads CASSMRQGGGNTIYF. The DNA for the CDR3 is TGTGCCAGCAGCATGAGACAGGGAGGAGGAAACACCATATATTTT.

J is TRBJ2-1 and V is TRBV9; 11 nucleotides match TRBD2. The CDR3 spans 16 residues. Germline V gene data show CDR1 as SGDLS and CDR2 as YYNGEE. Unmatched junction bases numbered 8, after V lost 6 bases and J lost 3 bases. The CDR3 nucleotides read TGTGCCAGCACCCGAACCGGGACTAGCGGCTACAATGAGCAGTTCTTC. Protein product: CASTRTGTSGYNEQFF. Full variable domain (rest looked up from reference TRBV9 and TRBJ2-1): DSGVTQTPKHLITATGQRVTLRCSPRSGDLSVYWYQQSLDQGLQFLIQYYNGEERAKGNILERFSAQQFPDLHSELNLSSLELGDSALYFCASTRTGTSGYNEQFFGPGTRLTVL.

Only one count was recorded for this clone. The CDR3 is CASSPSGGDLSYNEQFF. For the CDR3, the DNA is TGTGCCAGCAGCCCCAGCGGGGGGGACCTTTCCTACAATGAGCAGTTCTTC. The chain joins TRBV7-3 to TRBJ2-1; 10 bases align to TRBD2. This CDR3 is 17 amino acids long. Germline V lookup: CDR1 SGHTA, CDR2 FQGTGA. After removal of 5 bases from V and 1 base from J, the junction contained 8 bases not matched to a gene.

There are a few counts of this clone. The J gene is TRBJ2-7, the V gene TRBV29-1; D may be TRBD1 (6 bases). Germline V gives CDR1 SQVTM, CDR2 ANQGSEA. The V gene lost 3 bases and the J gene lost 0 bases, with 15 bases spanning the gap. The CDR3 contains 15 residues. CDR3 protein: CSVEVLGQSSYEQYF. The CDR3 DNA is TGCAGCGTTGAGGTTCTAGGACAGAGCTCCTACGAGCAGTACTTC.

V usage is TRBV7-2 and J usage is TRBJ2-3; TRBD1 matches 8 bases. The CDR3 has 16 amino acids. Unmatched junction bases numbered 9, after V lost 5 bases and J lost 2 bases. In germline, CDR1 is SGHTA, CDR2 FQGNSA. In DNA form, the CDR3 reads TGTGCCAGCAGCACCACCGGGACAGGACCCACAGATACGCAGTATTTT. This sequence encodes CASSTTGTGPTDTQYF.

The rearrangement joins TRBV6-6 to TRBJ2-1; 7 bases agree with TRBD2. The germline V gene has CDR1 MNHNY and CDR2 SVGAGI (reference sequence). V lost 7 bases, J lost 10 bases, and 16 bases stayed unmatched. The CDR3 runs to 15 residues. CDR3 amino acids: CASTPYLGGALEQFF. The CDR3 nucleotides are TGTGCCAGCACCCCCTACCTGGGAGGGGCGTTGGAGCAGTTCTTC.

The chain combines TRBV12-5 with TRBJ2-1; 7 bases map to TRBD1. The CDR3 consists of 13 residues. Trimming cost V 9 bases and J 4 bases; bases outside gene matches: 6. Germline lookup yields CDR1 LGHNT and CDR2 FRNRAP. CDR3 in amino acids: CASNRGPYNEQFF. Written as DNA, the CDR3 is TGTGCTAGCAACAGGGGCCCTTACAATGAGCAGTTCTTC.

The chain's CDR3 is CASSRDSSGGYQPQHF. The CDR3 DNA reads TGTGCCAGCTCACGCGACAGCTCGGGAGGATATCAGCCCCAGCATTTT. V gene TRBV18 combines with J gene TRBJ1-5; a possible D gene is TRBD1 (5 bases). CDR3 size: 16 residues. The germline V gene has CDR1 KGHSH and CDR2 LQKENI. V was pared by 4 bases and J by 5 bases, with 18 bases between.

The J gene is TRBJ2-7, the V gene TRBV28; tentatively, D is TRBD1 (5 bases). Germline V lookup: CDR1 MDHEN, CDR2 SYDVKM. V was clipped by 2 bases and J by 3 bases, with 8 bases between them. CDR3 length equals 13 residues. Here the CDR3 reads CASSLATDYEQYF. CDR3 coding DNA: TGTGCCAGCAGTTTAGCGACAGACTACGAGCAGTACTTC.

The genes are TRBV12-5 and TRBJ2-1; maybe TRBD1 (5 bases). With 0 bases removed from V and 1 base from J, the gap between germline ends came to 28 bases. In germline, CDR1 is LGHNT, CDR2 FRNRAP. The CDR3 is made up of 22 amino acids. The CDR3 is CASGLVLGSTLGPLDSYNEQFF. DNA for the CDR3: TGTGCTAGTGGTTTGGTACTCGGCAGCACTTTGGGGCCTTTGGATTCCTACAATGAGCAGTTCTTC.

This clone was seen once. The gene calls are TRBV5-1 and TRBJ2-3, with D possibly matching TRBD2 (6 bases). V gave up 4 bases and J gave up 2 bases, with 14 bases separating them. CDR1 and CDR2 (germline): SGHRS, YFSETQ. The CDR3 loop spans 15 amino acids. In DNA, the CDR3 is TGCGCCAGCAGCCCCCGGGGGTTATCCACAGATACGCAGTATTTT. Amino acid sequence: CASSPRGLSTDTQYF.

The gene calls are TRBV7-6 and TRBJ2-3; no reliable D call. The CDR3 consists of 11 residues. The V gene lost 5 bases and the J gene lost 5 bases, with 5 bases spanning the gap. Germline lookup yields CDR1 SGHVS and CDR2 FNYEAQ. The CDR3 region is CASSKLDTQYF. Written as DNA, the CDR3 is TGTGCCAGCAGCAAACTAGATACGCAGTATTTT.

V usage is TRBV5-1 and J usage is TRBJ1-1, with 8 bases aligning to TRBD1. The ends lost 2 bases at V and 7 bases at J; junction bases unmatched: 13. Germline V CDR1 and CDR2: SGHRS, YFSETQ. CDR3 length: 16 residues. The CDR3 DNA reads TGCGCCAGCAGCTTACCGACAGGGGTTCATGGGGATGAAGCTTTCTTT. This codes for CASSLPTGVHGDEAFF.

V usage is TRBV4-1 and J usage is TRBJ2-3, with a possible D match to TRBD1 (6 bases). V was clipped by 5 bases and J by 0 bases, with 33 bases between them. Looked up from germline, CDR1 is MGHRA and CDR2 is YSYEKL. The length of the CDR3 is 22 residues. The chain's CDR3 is CASSWRRSTGEGHGQSTDTQYF. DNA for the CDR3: TGCGCCAGCAGCTGGAGACGATCGACCGGGGAAGGGCACGGACAGAGCACAGATACGCAGTATTTT.